The sequence of this TCR beta chain was determined in a study of cytomegalovirus exposure and HLA in healthy donors. Only a few counts were recorded for this clone. This CDR3 is built from 11 residues. V was shortened by 4 bases and J by 1 base, with 4 bases between the two germline ends. CDR1 and CDR2 from the germline V gene are GTSNPN and SVGIG (reference sequence). The PCR contained 60 Vbeta and 13 Jbeta primers. The protocol was immunoSEQ multiplex PCR, while the TCRdb copy is restricted to in-frame clones and leaves out a portion. This sample carries approximately 130,000 clones, about 8% of them seen once, and the ten largest clones take around 5.8%. Each of the donors was a healthy bone marrow donor.

This clonotype was sampled from a woman aged 40 to 50 in good health and CMV-seropositive. The sequencing input was PBMCs. The chain carries TRBV30 and TRBJ1-2, with no clear D. This CDR3 reads CAWTVNYGYTF. In DNA form, the CDR3 reads TGTGCCTGGACAGTTAACTATGGCTACACCTTC.